This T cell receptor (beta chain) was recovered during a study of shared clonotypes between healthy human individuals (dated by TCRdb to 2018 to 2021). Background on the whole study: A few men and a couple of women, aged 18 to 49 years, made up the cohort. To estimate repertoire size and how much clonotypes are shared between individuals, the study performed deep sequencing of blood TCR repertoires from roughly five healthy adults. To increase sequencing depth and limit assay-specific biases, TCR repertoire library preparation and sequencing were carried out by different laboratories using diverse techniques. Leukapheresis yielded between about 0.9 and 9.5 billion PBMCs per donor.

Using the deep immunoSEQ assay, TCR CDR3 regions were amplified from genomic DNA by multiplex PCR. Extracted genomic DNA from each cell subset was distributed evenly across all wells of several immunoSEQ 96-well plates, and each plate was treated as a replicate. Each replicate PCR for unsorted PBMC received roughly 290 ng genomic DNA, equal to about 30,000 T cell genomes. Ten immunoSEQ deep assay plates were used to sequence unsorted PBMC genomic DNA. The purified libraries were quantified using a Qubit 3.0 fluorometer, sized with a Bioanalyzer 2100, and then quantified again using the KAPA Library Quantification kit. Every immunoSEQ 96-well plate was sequenced on a separate single-read 150-cycle Illumina NextSeq 550 flow cell. Per the source publication's procedure: Because only junctional sequences without quality scores were contained in the immunoSEQ output, filtering matching that applied to full-length reads could not be performed. To assign V/J genes and CDR3, sequences were annotated against IMGT germline references using PyIR, a Python wrapper for IgBLAST v1.9. Any read was removed if the V/J assignment was weak (E-value above 1e-6), the CDR3 was missing, or the read contained stop codons, out-of-frame junctions, or ambiguous translated residues. V3J clonotypes were defined by identical inferred V gene, J gene, and CDR3 amino acid sequence. Percentage overlap between repertoires was calculated by dividing the number of shared unique clonotypes by the size of the smaller repertoire. RTK rarefaction, the Chao1 estimator, and Recon v2.1 estimates of unobserved clonotypes were used to assess repertoire richness. Entries here come from immuneACCESS through TCRdb and include only in-frame sequences with V and J called. Some clones fail to appear in such tables; in the studies checked, an unresolved V gene covers under half of the shortfall, and the cause of the remainder is unknown. The V and J calls and the clone size are those of that table, but D and trimming were determined from the DNA. A total of roughly 96,000 clones appear in this sample, around 43% of them only once. About 16% of the sample is held by the ten biggest clonotypes.

The study at large found these results: Based on pairwise subsampling, the degree of clonotype sharing among donors was expected to be affected by sequencing depth. Because the study included a small number of donors, the genetic and exposure-history diversity represented was limited. Only blood was sampled, and tissue TCR repertoires likely differ from those in blood.

CDR1 SGHTA and CDR2 FQGNSA were looked up in the germline V gene. V is pruned by 1 base and J by 2 bases, leaving 7 bases of the junction without a gene match. The CDR3 goes from the cysteine to the phenylalanine over 16 residues. The kept DNA is CDR3 alone, 48 bases in frame from the first base. As to this clone: Its antigen is still unknown. Base qualities were left out, and no much larger clone turns up one base away.

The donors were healthy, HIV-negative adults who had no recently reported acute infections or vaccinations. Every donor was a Caucasian adult living in Nashville, Tennessee, USA. For unsorted samples, tens of millions of PBMCs were counted, and genomic DNA was extracted using the QIAamp DNA Blood Mini kit. Blood was obtained by leukapheresis, after which PBMCs were separated by Ficoll-Histopaque density gradient centrifugation and cryopreserved in liquid nitrogen vapor phase. The TCR originated in a woman in her thirties or forties in good health. Some clones in this sample may be carry-over from other donors' samples. This sequence uses TRBV7-2 and TRBJ2-7; a stretch of 8 junction bases matches TRBD2. Specimen: PBMCs. CDR3 sequence: CASSLDFGGVPYEQYF. The sequenced DNA: TGTGCCAGCAGCTTAGATTTCGGGGGGGTACCCTACGAGCAGTACTTC.